Only a few counts were recorded for the clone carrying this T cell receptor (beta chain). No antigen is known for it. The sample comes from a study of a mutant IDH1 vaccine in newly diagnosed glioma. For the study at large: Vaccination started 4-6 weeks after radiotherapy alone, or with temozolomide cycles.

V lost 0 bases, J lost 8 bases, and 3 bases stayed unmatched. This CDR3 region has 15 residues. Looked up from germline, CDR1 is MRHNA and CDR2 is SNTAGT. Sequenced by immunoSEQ multiplex PCR; TCRdb stores in-frame clones only, minus some. The table records 35,000 to 45,000 clones, about 80% of them present only once. The time point: week 35, safety follow-up. Every vaccine dose comprised 300 ug of mutant IDH1 20-mer peptide plus topical imiquimod. Astrocytomas found in donors were new, WHO grade 3 or 4, IDH1-mutant and ATRX-lost. The receptor comes from a woman aged 45-65 years with glioma. The material sequenced was PBMCs, taken from a glioma patient whose treatment included an IDH1 peptide vaccine. The chain uses TRBV6-4 and TRBJ1-6; TRBD1 matches 8 bases. The CDR3 nucleotides are TGTGCCAGCAGTGACTCTGGGACAGGTCATTCACCCCTCCACTTT. Translated: CASSDSGTGHSPLHF.